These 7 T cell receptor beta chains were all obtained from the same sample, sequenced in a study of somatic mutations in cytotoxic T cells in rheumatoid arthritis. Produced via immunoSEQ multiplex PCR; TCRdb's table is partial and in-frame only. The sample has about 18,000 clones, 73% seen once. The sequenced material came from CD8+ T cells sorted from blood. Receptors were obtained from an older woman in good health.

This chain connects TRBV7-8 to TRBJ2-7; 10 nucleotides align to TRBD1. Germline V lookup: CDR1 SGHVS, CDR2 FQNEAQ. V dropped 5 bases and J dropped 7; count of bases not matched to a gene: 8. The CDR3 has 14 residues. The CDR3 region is CASSGRTGGREQYF. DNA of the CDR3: TGTGCCAGCAGCGGACGGACAGGGGGAAGAGAGCAGTACTTC.

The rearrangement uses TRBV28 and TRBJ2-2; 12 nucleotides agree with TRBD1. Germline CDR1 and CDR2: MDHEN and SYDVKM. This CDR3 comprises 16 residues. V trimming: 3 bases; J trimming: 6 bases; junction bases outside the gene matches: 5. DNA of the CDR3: TGTGCCAGCAGTTTCTTCCGGGACAGGGGGCCCGGGGAGCTGTTTTTT. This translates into CASSFFRDRGPGELFF.

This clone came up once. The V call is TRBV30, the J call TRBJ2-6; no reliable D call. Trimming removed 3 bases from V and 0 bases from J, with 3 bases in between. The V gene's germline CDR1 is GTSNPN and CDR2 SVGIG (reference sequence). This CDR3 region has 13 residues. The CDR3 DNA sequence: TGTGCCTGGAGGGACTCTGGGGCCAACGTCCTGACTTTC. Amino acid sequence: CAWRDSGANVLTF. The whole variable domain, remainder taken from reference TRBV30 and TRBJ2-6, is SQTIHQWPATLVQPVGSPLSLECTVEGTSNPNLYWYRQAAGRGLQLLFYSVGIGQISSEVPQNLSASRPQDRQFILSSKKLLLSDSGFYLCAWRDSGANVLTFGAGSRLTVL.

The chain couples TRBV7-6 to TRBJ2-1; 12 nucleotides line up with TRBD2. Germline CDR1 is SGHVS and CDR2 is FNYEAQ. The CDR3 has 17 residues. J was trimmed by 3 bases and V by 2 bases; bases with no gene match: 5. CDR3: CASSLPSGGAIYNEQFF. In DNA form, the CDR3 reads TGTGCCAGCAGCTTACCTAGCGGGGGGGCAATCTACAATGAGCAGTTCTTC.

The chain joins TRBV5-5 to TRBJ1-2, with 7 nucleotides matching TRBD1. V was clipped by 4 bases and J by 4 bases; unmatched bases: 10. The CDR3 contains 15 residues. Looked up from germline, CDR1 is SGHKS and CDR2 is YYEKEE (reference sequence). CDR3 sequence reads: CASSPWDRSTYGYTF. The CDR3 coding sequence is TGTGCCAGCAGCCCATGGGACAGATCCACCTATGGCTACACCTTC.

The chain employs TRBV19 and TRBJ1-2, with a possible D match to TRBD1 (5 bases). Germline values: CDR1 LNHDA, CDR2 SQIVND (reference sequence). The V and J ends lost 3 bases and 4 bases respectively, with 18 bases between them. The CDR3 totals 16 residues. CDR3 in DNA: TGTGCCAGTAGTATCCGTGACAGAGACCTTGGCTATGGCTACACCTTC. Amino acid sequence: CASSIRDRDLGYGYTF.

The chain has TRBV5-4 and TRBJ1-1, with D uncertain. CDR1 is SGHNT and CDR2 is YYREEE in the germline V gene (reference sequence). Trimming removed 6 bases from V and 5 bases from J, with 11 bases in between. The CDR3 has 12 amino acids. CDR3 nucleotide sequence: TGTGCCAGCAAGAACGATTTAACTGAAGCTTTCTTT. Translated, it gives CASKNDLTEAFF.